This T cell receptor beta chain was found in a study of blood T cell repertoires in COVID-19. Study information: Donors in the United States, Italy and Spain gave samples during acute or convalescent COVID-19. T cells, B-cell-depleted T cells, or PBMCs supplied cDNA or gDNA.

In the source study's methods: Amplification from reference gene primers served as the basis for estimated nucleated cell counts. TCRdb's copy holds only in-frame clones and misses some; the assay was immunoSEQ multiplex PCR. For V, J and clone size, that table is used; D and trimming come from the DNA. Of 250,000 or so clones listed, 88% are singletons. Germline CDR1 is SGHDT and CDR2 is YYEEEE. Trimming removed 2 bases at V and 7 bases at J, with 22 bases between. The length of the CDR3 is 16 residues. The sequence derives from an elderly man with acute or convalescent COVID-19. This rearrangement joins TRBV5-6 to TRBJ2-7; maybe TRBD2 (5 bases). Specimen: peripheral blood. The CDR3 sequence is CASSFGPAASRKEQYF. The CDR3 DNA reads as TGTGCCAGCAGCTTTGGGCCCGCTGCTAGCCGGAAGGAGCAGTACTTC.